These 30 T cell receptor beta chains share one sample of origin, sequenced in a study of control samples from healthy donors and cancer patients. The table came from immunoSEQ multiplex PCR; TCRdb's copy has only in-frame clones and leaves some out. In the table there are about 180,000 clones, around nine tenths of which are singletons. Specimen: blood. The origin of the receptors is a man aged 30 to 45 in good health.

This clone was counted a single time. This rearrangement joins TRBV6-5 to TRBJ2-3, with 7 bases matching TRBD1. CDR3 size: 14 residues. V was pared by 2 bases and J by 6 bases, with 5 bases of the junction left unmatched. Germline CDR1 MNHEY, CDR2 SVGAGI. The CDR3 DNA follows: TGTGCCAGCAGTTACCAGGGGGTCAGGGATACGCAGTATTTT. It specifies CASSYQGVRDTQYF.

The chain is built from TRBV28 and TRBJ2-5; no reliable D call. The germline gives CDR1 MDHEN, CDR2 SYDVKM. The CDR3 loop spans 15 amino acids. Trimming shortened V by 2 bases and J by 3 bases, and 13 bases separated the two germline ends. CDR3 sequence: CASSLGIKTKETQYF. The CDR3 DNA reads TGTGCCAGCAGTTTAGGCATCAAGACCAAAGAGACCCAGTACTTC.

The chain recombines TRBV4-2 with TRBJ2-4; 9 bases map to TRBD1. This CDR3 contains 16 residues. V was pared by 0 bases and J by 3 bases, with 3 bases of the junction left unmatched. CDR1 and CDR2 (germline): LGHNA, YNFKEQ. The CDR3 is CASSQDGGQGKNIQYF. As DNA, the CDR3 is TGTGCCAGCAGCCAAGATGGGGGACAGGGCAAAAACATTCAGTACTTC.

The rearrangement uses TRBV5-1 and TRBJ2-1; D is unclear. This CDR3 region has 12 residues. Trimming took off 4 bases at V and 6 bases at J, with 8 bases between the two ends. Per the germline V gene, CDR1 is SGHRS and CDR2 is YFSETQ. The CDR3 DNA sequence: TGCGCCAGCAGCCGAAAGCCCAATGAGCAGTTCTTC. This translates into CASSRKPNEQFF.

This chain links TRBV29-1 with TRBJ1-2, with 9 bases matching TRBD1. CDR1 SQVTM and CDR2 ANQGSEA come from the germline V gene. There are 16 residues in the CDR3. Trimming removed 4 bases from V and 3 bases from J; junction bases left unmatched: 12. This CDR3 is CSVGPQGQGSDYGYTF. In DNA, the CDR3 is TGCAGCGTTGGACCTCAGGGACAGGGTAGCGACTATGGCTACACCTTC. Filled out from reference TRBV29-1 and TRBJ1-2, the complete variable domain reads SAVISQKPSRDICQRGTSLTIQCQVDSQVTMMFWYRQQPGQSLTLIATANQGSEATYESGFVIDKFPISRPNLTFSTLTVSNMSPEDSSIYLCSVGPQGQGSDYGYTFGSGTRLTVV.

The sample holds one count of this clone. The chain's CDR3 is CATSNRQGMNTF. The CDR3 DNA sequence: TGTGCCACCAGCAACCGACAGGGGATGAACACCTTC. This chain uses TRBV15 with TRBJ1-2; 8 bases line up with TRBD1. Trimming removed 4 bases from V and 12 bases from J; junction bases left unmatched: 7. The CDR3 has 12 residues. CDR1 and CDR2 (germline): LNHNV, YYDKDF (reference sequence).

The chain employs TRBV19 and TRBJ1-1; possibly TRBD1 for D (5 bases). Germline V CDR1 and CDR2: LNHDA, SQIVND (reference sequence). This CDR3 region has 14 residues. Trimming removed 4 bases at V and 6 bases at J, with 15 bases between. The CDR3 DNA sequence: TGTGCCAGTAGTACCTTGACAGCCGGCGCTGAAGCTTTCTTT. Translating it yields CASSTLTAGAEAFF.

This clone appeared once. This sequence joins TRBV6-8 and TRBJ2-1, with 7 bases fitting TRBD1. Germline V gene sequence: CDR1 MNHGY, CDR2 SAAAGT. The CDR3 is made up of 14 amino acids. V trimming: 6 bases; J trimming: 5 bases; junction bases outside the gene matches: 7. CDR3 in amino acids: CASSPGTDDNEQFF. In DNA, the CDR3 is TGTGCCAGCAGCCCTGGGACAGACGACAATGAGCAGTTCTTC.

The rearrangement uses TRBV6-5 and TRBJ2-1; D not certain. Trimming removed 6 bases from V and 3 bases from J, with 15 bases in between. The CDR3 runs 15 residues. The germline CDR1 and CDR2 sequences are MNHEY and SVGAGI. CDR3 residues: CASRTGPSVYNEQFF. In DNA form, the CDR3 reads TGTGCCAGCAGGACGGGTCCGTCAGTCTACAATGAGCAGTTCTTC.

The rearrangement uses TRBV7-2 and TRBJ1-4; D gene ambiguous. The CDR3 totals 15 residues. Trimming took 5 bases from V and 0 from J, leaving 10 bases between them. CDR1 is SGHTA, CDR2 FQGNSA, per germline. The CDR3: CASSPYKATNEKLFF. The CDR3 coding sequence is TGTGCCAGCAGCCCATATAAGGCAACTAATGAAAAACTGTTTTTT. Full variable domain (missing parts from reference TRBV7-2 and TRBJ1-4): GAGVSQSPSNKVTEKGKDVELRCDPISGHTALYWYRQSLGQGLEFLIYFQGNSAPDKSGLPSDRFSAERTGGSVSTLTIQRTQQEDSAVYLCASSPYKATNEKLFFGSGTQLSVL.

The CDR3 DNA is TGTGCCAGCAGCGAACCCCGGGGAGAGACCCAGTACTTC. As protein: CASSEPRGETQYF. The V gene is TRBV9, the J gene TRBJ2-5; D may be TRBD2 (5 bases). The germline V and J ends were trimmed by 3 bases and 4 bases, with 10 bases remaining between them. The CDR3 loop spans 13 amino acids. CDR1 is SGDLS and CDR2 is YYNGEE in the germline V gene.

The gene calls are TRBV11-2 and TRBJ1-1; D perhaps matches TRBD1 (6 bases). Germline V CDR1 and CDR2: SGHAT, FQNNGV. V was pared by 6 bases and J by 3 bases, with 23 bases between. The CDR3 is 17 amino acids. CDR3 coding DNA: TGTGCCAGCAGTTTTCGTGTGGGGGCCAAAGGGCACACTGAAGCTTTCTTT. Protein product: CASSFRVGAKGHTEAFF.

This chain joins TRBV5-5 and TRBJ1-4, with D uncertain. The germline V gene encodes CDR1 SGHKS and CDR2 YYEKEE (reference sequence). Trimming cost V 1 base and J 0 bases, with 13 bases left between them. This CDR3 has 17 amino acids. In nucleotides, the CDR3 is TGTGCCAGCAGCTTGTTCTCATACGGTGCAACTAATGAAAAACTGTTTTTT. Protein product: CASSLFSYGATNEKLFF.

This sequence joins TRBV7-9 and TRBJ2-7, with TRBD2 identical over 12 bases. The V and J ends lost 0 bases and 6 bases, in that order; junction bases with no gene match: 3. This CDR3 has 15 residues. Germline CDR1 is SEHNR and CDR2 is FQNEAQ (reference sequence). CDR3 sequence reads: CASSLAKGLAGEQYF. CDR3 nucleotide sequence: TGTGCCAGCAGCTTAGCGAAGGGACTAGCGGGCGAGCAGTACTTC.

The J gene is TRBJ1-6, the V gene TRBV14; 10 bases map to TRBD1. V trimming: 5 bases; J trimming: 10 bases; junction bases outside the gene matches: 2. Germline CDR1 and CDR2: SGHDN and FVKESK. The CDR3 runs 13 residues. As DNA, the CDR3 is TGTGCCAGCAGCGGGACAGGGGTCTCACCCCTCCACTTT. Protein sequence: CASSGTGVSPLHF.

The gene calls are TRBV6-2 or TRBV6-3 and TRBJ2-7; D remains unclear. Germline CDR1 reads MNHEY; CDR2 reads SVGEGT. The V end lost 4 bases, the J end lost 2 bases, and 6 bases lay between the germline ends. This CDR3 is 12 amino acids long. Written as DNA, the CDR3 is TGTGCCAGCAGTTGGACCACCTACGAGCAGTACTTC. This translates into CASSWTTYEQYF.

This chain links TRBV13 with TRBJ1-2; D is unclear. The germline V gene has CDR1 PRHDT and CDR2 FYEKMQ (reference sequence). The CDR3 has 16 amino acids. The ends were cut back, 0 bases at V and 4 bases at J, with 15 bases in the middle. The CDR3 loop reads CASSLGVAGSVYGYTF. The CDR3 DNA is TGTGCCAGCAGCTTAGGCGTCGCAGGTTCTGTCTATGGCTACACCTTC.

The CDR3 nucleotides are TGTGCCACCAGTGACCGGGGACAGAACTCCTACAATGAGCAGTTCTTC. Residues: CATSDRGQNSYNEQFF. The chain employs TRBV24-1 and TRBJ2-1; 7 nucleotides match TRBD1. CDR1 is KGHDR, CDR2 SFDVKD, per germline. There are 16 residues in the CDR3. J gave up 0 bases and V 4 bases, and 5 bases lay outside the gene matches.

The chain links TRBV11-2 to TRBJ1-1; 8 bases match TRBD1. From germline, CDR1 is SGHAT and CDR2 FQNNGV. V was pared by 5 bases and J by 3 bases, with 14 bases of the junction left unmatched. This CDR3 is 17 amino acids long. The CDR3 nucleotides read TGTGCCAGCAGCCCCCGGACAGGGCAGTGGAGGGACACTGAAGCTTTCTTT. Amino acids: CASSPRTGQWRDTEAFF. Looking up the rest from reference TRBV11-2 and TRBJ1-1 gives the full variable domain: EAGVAQSPRYKIIEKRQSVAFWCNPISGHATLYWYQQILGQGPKLLIQFQNNGVVDDSQLPKDRFSAERLKGVDSTLKIQPAKLEDSAVYLCASSPRTGQWRDTEAFFGQGTRLTVV.

As for this clone: This sample includes further DNA sequences coding for the same CDR3. The genes are TRBV12-3 or TRBV12-4 and TRBJ1-2; D gene uncertain. This CDR3 spans 11 amino acids. The V end lost 6 bases, the J end lost 7 bases, and 9 bases lay between the germline ends. The CDR3 region is CASSLGGGYTF. The CDR3 nucleotides read TGTGCCAGCAGCCTGGGAGGTGGCTACACCTTC.

J is TRBJ1-1 and V is TRBV12-3 or TRBV12-4; D is uncertain. Trimming took off 0 bases at V and 7 bases at J, with 6 bases between the two ends. CDR3 size: 12 residues. CDR3 amino acids: CASSLAQREAFF. CDR3 DNA: TGTGCCAGCAGTTTAGCGCAGCGTGAAGCTTTCTTT.

This chain links TRBV27 with TRBJ2-2, with D possibly TRBD2 on 6 matching bases. This CDR3 region has 17 residues. Trimming cost V 7 bases and J 2 bases, with 20 bases left between them. In germline, CDR1 is MNHEY, CDR2 SMNVEV (reference sequence). The CDR3 DNA is TGTGCCAGCACCCCGGGACTTAAATTACTCAACACCGGGGAGCTGTTTTTT. Protein: CASTPGLKLLNTGELFF.

The chain couples TRBV10-3 to TRBJ2-4; D is unclear. This CDR3 region has 13 residues. Germline lookup yields CDR1 ENHRY and CDR2 SYGVKD. Trimming stripped 11 bases from V and 1 base from J, with 12 bases between. CDR3 protein: CAPTRAAKNIQYF. In nucleotides, the CDR3 is TGTGCCCCGACTCGGGCGGCCAAAAACATTCAGTACTTC.

The chain uses TRBV27 and TRBJ1-5; TRBD1 aligns across 8 bases. The CDR3 runs 14 residues. V lost 6 bases, J lost 3 bases, and 4 bases stayed unmatched. Germline CDR1 is MNHEY and CDR2 is SMNVEV (reference sequence). CDR3 bases: TGTGCCAGCAGACGGACAGGGCCCAATCAGCCCCAGCATTTT. It is translated as CASRRTGPNQPQHF.

The chain recombines TRBV5-6 with TRBJ1-1, with D possibly being TRBD1 (5 bases). The germline V and J ends were trimmed by 1 base and 1 base, with 8 bases remaining between them. Looked up from germline, CDR1 is SGHDT and CDR2 is YYEEEE. The length of the CDR3 is 14 residues. CDR3 amino acids: CASSLNRRNTEAFF. The DNA of the CDR3 is TGTGCCAGCAGCTTGAACAGGCGGAACACTGAAGCTTTCTTT. Based on the CDR3 plus reference TRBV5-6 and TRBJ1-1, the full variable domain is DAGVTQSPTHLIKTRGQQVTLRCSPKSGHDTVSWYQQALGQGPQFIFQYYEEEERQRGNFPDRFSGHQFPNYSSELNVNALLLGDSALYLCASSLNRRNTEAFFGQGTRLTVV.

V gene TRBV7-9 combines with J gene TRBJ1-6; no clear D gene. The CDR3 length is 13 residues. V was clipped by 0 bases and J by 5 bases, with 2 bases between them. Germline V CDR1 and CDR2: SEHNR, FQNEAQ (reference sequence). CDR3 loop: CASSLADNSPLHF. In nucleotides, the CDR3 is TGTGCCAGCAGCTTAGCAGATAATTCACCCCTCCACTTT. Full variable domain (remainder filled in from reference TRBV7-9 and TRBJ1-6): DTGVSQNPRHKITKRGQNVTFRCDPISEHNRLYWYRQTLGQGPEFLTYFQNEAQLEKSRLLSDRFSAERPKGSFSTLEIQRTEQGDSAMYLCASSLADNSPLHFGNGTRLTVT.

V gene TRBV13 combines with J gene TRBJ2-1, with D possibly TRBD1 on 6 matching bases. The CDR3 is 15 residues long. Deletions cut 4 bases from V and 7 bases from J, with 17 bases between. Germline V gives CDR1 PRHDT, CDR2 FYEKMQ (reference sequence). CDR3 in amino acids: CASSWGPDSFNEQFF. CDR3 DNA sequence: TGTGCCAGCAGCTGGGGTCCGGACAGCTTTAATGAGCAGTTCTTC.

This chain connects TRBV24-1 to TRBJ2-1; 11 bases line up with TRBD1. The CDR3 is 17 residues long. Germline V CDR1 and CDR2: KGHDR, SFDVKD. The trim removed 7 bases at V and 8 bases at J, leaving 15 bases unmatched. The CDR3 protein is CATRRGMGDRGLDEQFF. The CDR3 nucleotides are TGTGCCACCAGGAGGGGAATGGGGGACAGGGGGTTGGATGAGCAGTTCTTC.

The chain recombines TRBV5-6 with TRBJ2-5; 8 nucleotides match TRBD2. V gave up 4 bases and J gave up 5 bases; unmatched junction bases: 7. CDR1 is SGHDT, CDR2 YYEEEE, per germline. The CDR3 covers 14 residues. The CDR3 sequence is CASSPGGLSETQYF. Here the CDR3 DNA reads TGTGCCAGCAGCCCGGGGGGGCTCAGTGAGACCCAGTACTTC. Complete variable domain (other parts from reference TRBV5-6 and TRBJ2-5): DAGVTQSPTHLIKTRGQQVTLRCSPKSGHDTVSWYQQALGQGPQFIFQYYEEEERQRGNFPDRFSGHQFPNYSSELNVNALLLGDSALYLCASSPGGLSETQYFGPGTRLLVL.

V usage is TRBV19 and J usage is TRBJ2-7; 8 nucleotides agree with TRBD2. The CDR3 spans 15 residues. V shed 3 bases and J 2 bases; nucleotides not matched to a gene: 6. CDR1 LNHDA and CDR2 SQIVND come from the germline V gene (reference sequence). CDR3 coding DNA: TGTGCCAGTAGTATCACAGCGGGAGTTCCCTACGAGCAGTACTTC. This sequence encodes CASSITAGVPYEQYF.